The sequence of this T cell receptor beta chain was determined in a study of molecular identifiers for immune sequencing clone quantification. Each CDR3 protein is one row after TCRdb ran MiXCR on the PCR reads. The sample carries approximately 670,000 distinct CDR3 sequences, 20% recorded once. The V gene's germline CDR1 is MNHEY and CDR2 SMNVEV (reference sequence). The CDR3 totals 15 residues. The ends lost 5 bases at V and 3 bases at J; junction bases unmatched: 9. The clonotype comes from a human donor in good health. Some libraries in this study had Jurkat cell RNA spiked in. The specimen sequenced was naive CD8+ T cells from blood, with Jurkat cell RNA spiked in. The subset denotes: FACS-sorted CD8+CD4-CCR7+CD45RA+ naive T cells. V is TRBV27 and J is TRBJ1-2; 7 bases line up with TRBD1. The CDR3 nucleotides read TGTGCCAGCAGTCCGACAGGGTTGGTGGACTATGGCTACACCTTC. Amino acids: CASSPTGLVDYGYTF.